A single sample is the source of the 32 T cell receptor beta chains below, sequenced in a study of OX40 agonist ivuxolimab in advanced cancers. The library was obtained by the immunoSEQ multiplex PCR assay. TCRdb obtained this table from immuneACCESS and retained in-frame rearrangements with V and J assigned. These tables miss some clones; where compared with another copy, unresolved V genes account for less than half of the shortfall, and the remainder is unexplained. Recorded for this sample are tens of thousands of clones; about 80% of them occurred a single time. The leading ten clones occupy around 1.5% of the sample. Sequenced material: CD4+ or CD8+ T cells sorted from blood, taken in a trial of the OX40 agonist ivuxolimab. Source of these receptors: an adult with an advanced solid tumor such as melanoma, head and neck, liver or kidney cancer.

This clone appeared once. The chain has TRBV5-4 and TRBJ1-2; D unresolved. Trimming removed 4 bases at V and 4 bases at J, with 11 bases between. The CDR3 sequence is 13 residues long. CDR1 is SGHNT and CDR2 is YYREEE in the germline V gene (reference sequence). The CDR3 is CASSLDTVYGYTF. Here the CDR3 DNA reads TGTGCCAGCAGCCTTGACACAGTCTATGGCTACACCTTC.

The chain joins TRBV4-1 to TRBJ1-2; D remains ambiguous. The V and J ends lost 3 bases and 0 bases respectively, with 11 bases between them. Germline V gene data show CDR1 as MGHRA and CDR2 as YSYEKL. The CDR3 covers 15 residues. The CDR3 coding sequence is TGCGCCAGCAGCCACGGACGGATAGCTAACTATGGCTACACCTTC. Translation gives CASSHGRIANYGYTF.

The chain recombines TRBV2 with TRBJ2-3, with a tentative D call TRBD1 (5 bases). The CDR3 covers 14 residues. Germline-derived CDR1 and CDR2 are SNHLY and FYNNEI. Trimming took 6 bases from V and 4 from J, leaving 14 bases between them. The CDR3 loop is CASSVRATSDTQYF. In nucleotides, the CDR3 is TGTGCCAGCAGCGTCAGGGCTACGTCAGATACGCAGTATTTT.

DNA of the CDR3: TGTGCTAGTGGTTTGACCTCCGGGAGGGTTTACAGAAGCACAGATACGCAGTATTTT. Translating gives CASGLTSGRVYRSTDTQYF. This chain links TRBV12-5 with TRBJ2-3, with 8 bases fitting TRBD2. Looked up from germline, CDR1 is LGHNT and CDR2 is FRNRAP. V shed 2 bases, J shed 0 bases, and the junction held 13 bases outside the gene matches. The CDR3 sequence is 19 residues long. Variable domain in full (rest from reference TRBV12-5 and TRBJ2-3): DARVTQTPRHKVTEMGQEVTMRCQPILGHNTVFWYRQTMMQGLELLAYFRNRAPLDDSGMPKDRFSAEMPDATLATLKIQPSEPRDSAVYFCASGLTSGRVYRSTDTQYFGPGTRLTVL.

The chain carries TRBV11-2 and TRBJ2-3; no clear D. Germline V CDR1 and CDR2: SGHAT, FQNNGV. This CDR3 region has 19 residues. The V end lost 2 bases, the J end lost 6 bases, and 27 bases lay between the germline ends. The CDR3 is CASSLRLRAPVGPEDTQYF. The CDR3 DNA follows: TGTGCCAGCAGCTTACGCCTCCGCGCTCCCGTTGGTCCTGAGGATACGCAGTATTTT.

The V and J genes are TRBV11-2 and TRBJ2-3; 7 positions match TRBD1. Per the germline V gene, CDR1 is SGHAT and CDR2 is FQNNGV. V lost 4 bases, J lost 5 bases, and 6 bases stayed unmatched. The CDR3 is 14 residues long. The CDR3 here is CASSSRGLEDTQYF. The CDR3 DNA is TGTGCCAGCAGCTCGAGGGGGCTGGAAGATACGCAGTATTTT.

The chain combines TRBV7-3 with TRBJ2-7; D gene uncertain. Trimming stripped 3 bases from V and 1 base from J, with 4 bases between. The CDR3 consists of 12 residues. Germline loops: CDR1 SGHTA, CDR2 FQGTGA. CDR3 in DNA: TGTGCCAGCAGCTTTATTTCCTACGAGCAGTACTTC. It encodes CASSFISYEQYF.

This sequence joins TRBV15 and TRBJ2-5; D unresolved. Germline CDR1 reads LNHNV; CDR2 reads YYDKDF (reference sequence). The CDR3 length is 14 residues. V was pared by 4 bases and J by 3 bases, with 12 bases between. The CDR3 region is CATSKTLKKETQYF. CDR3 nucleotides: TGTGCCACCAGCAAGACCCTAAAAAAAGAGACCCAGTACTTC.

A single count supports this clone. The chain has TRBV6-1 and TRBJ2-1; D remains unclear. V was pared by 5 bases and J by 0 bases, with 5 bases between. The CDR3 consists of 13 residues. Looked up from germline, CDR1 is MNHNS and CDR2 is SASEGT. The CDR3 DNA sequence: TGTGCCAGCAGTATTAGCTCCTACAATGAGCAGTTCTTC. Protein: CASSISSYNEQFF.

This clone occurred a few times. The genes are TRBV30 and TRBJ2-5; possible D gene TRBD2, 5 bases. The CDR3 loop spans 15 amino acids. CDR1 is GTSNPN, CDR2 SVGIG, per germline (reference sequence). V lost 0 bases and J lost 0, with 11 bases in between. The CDR3 loop is CAWSVGIAYQETQYF. CDR3 DNA: TGTGCCTGGAGTGTAGGGATAGCGTACCAAGAGACCCAGTACTTC. The variable domain in full, completed from reference TRBV30 and TRBJ2-5, reads SQTIHQWPATLVQPVGSPLSLECTVEGTSNPNLYWYRQAAGRGLQLLFYSVGIGQISSEVPQNLSASRPQDRQFILSSKKLLLSDSGFYLCAWSVGIAYQETQYFGPGTRLLVL.

V usage is TRBV5-1 and J usage is TRBJ2-7; TRBD1 might be the D (5 bases). This CDR3 region has 14 residues. V was cut by 1 base and J by 0 bases, with 8 bases left in between. The germline gives CDR1 SGHRS, CDR2 YFSETQ. In DNA form, the CDR3 reads TGCGCCAGCAGCTTGTGGGGCAGCTCCTACGAGCAGTACTTC. Residues: CASSLWGSSYEQYF.

This rearrangement joins TRBV28 to TRBJ2-3, with 11 bases matching TRBD2. Germline V gene data show CDR1 as MDHEN and CDR2 as SYDVKM. The junction had 7 bases not matched to a gene; V was cut back by 7 bases and J by 1 base. The CDR3 totals 16 residues. CDR3 bases: TGTGCCAGCACGATTCTAGCGGGGGGAGGCACAGATACGCAGTATTTT. As protein: CASTILAGGGTDTQYF.

This clone was detected only once. CDR3 in DNA: TGTGCCAGCAGTCCCAGACAGGGCCCCTACGAGCAGTACTTC. Encoded protein: CASSPRQGPYEQYF. The chain couples TRBV27 to TRBJ2-7; 7 nucleotides line up with TRBD1. The CDR3 loop spans 14 amino acids. V shed 5 bases and J 2 bases; nucleotides not matched to a gene: 6. CDR1 is MNHEY, CDR2 SMNVEV, per germline (reference sequence).

The rearrangement joins TRBV7-6 to TRBJ2-7; 8 bases fit TRBD1. Looked up from germline, CDR1 is SGHVS and CDR2 is FNYEAQ. The CDR3 is made up of 15 amino acids. V dropped 4 bases and J dropped 2; count of bases not matched to a gene: 7. The CDR3 DNA follows: TGTGCCAGCAGCTCCTATACAGGGGGACCCTACGAGCAGTACTTC. Its translation is CASSSYTGGPYEQYF.

The chain couples TRBV29-1 to TRBJ2-3; D may be TRBD1 (5 bases). The germline CDR1 and CDR2 sequences are SQVTM and ANQGSEA. The V and J ends lost 1 base and 3 bases respectively, with 14 bases between them. This CDR3 contains 15 residues. The CDR3 DNA sequence: TGCAGCGTTGAAGGGGCCAGGGCGAGGACAGATACGCAGTATTTT. Its protein product is CSVEGARARTDTQYF.

CDR3 DNA: TGCGCCAGCAGCTGGGGTGGACAGGGAGGGTCCGAGCAGTACTTC. The encoded protein is CASSWGGQGGSEQYF. The chain couples TRBV5-1 to TRBJ2-7; D is possibly TRBD1 (8 bases). Germline values: CDR1 SGHRS, CDR2 YFSETQ. The V gene lost 3 bases and the J gene lost 6 bases, with 19 bases spanning the gap. The CDR3 runs 15 residues.

The rearrangement links TRBV5-5 to TRBJ2-5, with D possibly being TRBD1 (5 bases). CDR1 is SGHKS and CDR2 is YYEKEE in the germline V gene (reference sequence). V lost 4 bases and J 4 bases, leaving 14 bases between the germline ends. CDR3 length: 14 residues. The CDR3, as DNA: TGTGCCAGCAGCGCCGACTTGGGGCGAGAGACCCAGTACTTC. Translating gives CASSADLGRETQYF.

The chain links TRBV4-1 to TRBJ2-5, with 12 bases matching TRBD2. V trimming: 4 bases; J trimming: 2 bases; junction bases outside the gene matches: 5. The germline V gene encodes CDR1 MGHRA and CDR2 YSYEKL. The CDR3 is made up of 16 amino acids. This CDR3 is CASSPGLAGSQETQYF. The DNA for the CDR3 is TGCGCCAGCAGCCCTGGACTAGCGGGGTCACAAGAGACCCAGTACTTC.

The genes are TRBV2 and TRBJ2-2; no clear D gene. Germline V gene data show CDR1 as SNHLY and CDR2 as FYNNEI. The CDR3 spans 14 residues. V lost 6 bases and J lost 0, with 8 bases in between. The CDR3 reads CASSQDANTGELFF. As DNA, the CDR3 is TGTGCCAGCAGCCAGGACGCGAACACCGGGGAGCTGTTTTTT.

This clone was found a few times. The chain links TRBV7-8 to TRBJ2-7; D gene unclear. V was trimmed by 6 bases and J by 4 bases, leaving 10 bases between them. Germline V CDR1 and CDR2: SGHVS, FQNEAQ. The CDR3 totals 12 residues. CDR3 in DNA: TGTGCCAGCAGTGCAACTCGTTACGAGCAGTACTTC. Protein sequence: CASSATRYEQYF.

The sample holds one count of this clone. The chain employs TRBV7-3 and TRBJ2-3; 8 positions match TRBD2. Germline CDR1 and CDR2: SGHTA and FQGTGA. The CDR3 runs to 16 residues. Germline trimming cut 0 bases from V and 0 bases from J; bases unmatched to any gene: 2. As DNA, the CDR3 is TGTGCCAGCAGCTTAACTAGCGGGGCTAGCACAGATACGCAGTATTTT. Translation: CASSLTSGASTDTQYF.

This clone was observed a single time. The chain combines TRBV6-1 with TRBJ2-3; D is possibly TRBD2 (5 bases). This CDR3 region has 15 residues. V lost 6 bases and J 0 bases, leaving 13 bases between the germline ends. CDR1 MNHNS and CDR2 SASEGT come from the germline V gene. CDR3 nucleotide sequence: TGTGCCAGCAGCAAAGCGGATCCAAGCACAGATACGCAGTATTTT. Residues: CASSKADPSTDTQYF.

The V and J genes are TRBV13 and TRBJ2-5, with D possibly TRBD1 on 6 matching bases. Judging by the DNA end, TRBJ2-7 fits better; the J call may be wrong. This CDR3 has 15 amino acids. CDR1 is PRHDT and CDR2 is FYEKMQ in the germline V gene (reference sequence). CDR3 in amino acids: CASSPATQGSYEQYF. Written as DNA, the CDR3 is TGTGCCAGCAGCCCGGCTACACAGGGCTCCTACGAGCAGTACTTC.

The count of this clone is one. The chain carries TRBV25-1 and TRBJ2-5; 12 nucleotides align to TRBD2. Germline assignment: CDR1 MGHDK and CDR2 SYGVNS. The CDR3 length is 16 residues. With 2 bases clipped from V and 1 base from J, the junction kept 2 bases outside the gene matches. The CDR3 here is CASSELAGGLQETQYF. The CDR3 bases are TGTGCCAGCAGTGAACTAGCGGGGGGGCTCCAAGAGACCCAGTACTTC.

J is TRBJ2-1 and V is TRBV25-1; D perhaps matches TRBD2 (5 bases). The CDR3 is 14 amino acids. Germline V CDR1 and CDR2: MGHDK, SYGVNS. V was clipped by 4 bases and J by 8 bases, with 15 bases between them. The CDR3 region is CASSGVAGVDEQFF. The CDR3 coding sequence is TGTGCCAGCAGTGGGGTGGCCGGGGTCGATGAGCAGTTCTTC.

The V call is TRBV18, the J call TRBJ1-2; D is unclear. This CDR3 comprises 13 residues. V was shortened by 2 bases and J by 6 bases, with 10 bases between the two germline ends. CDR1 is KGHSH, CDR2 LQKENI, per germline. Here the CDR3 DNA reads TGTGCCAGCTCACCATACGGGGAAGATGGCTACACCTTC. Amino acid sequence: CASSPYGEDGYTF.

This clone was observed once. The V and J genes are TRBV4-2 and TRBJ1-5; possibly TRBD1 for D (5 bases). Germline V gene data show CDR1 as LGHNA and CDR2 as YNFKEQ. This CDR3 has 16 residues. V was cut by 0 bases and J by 5 bases, with 14 bases left in between. The CDR3 loop reads CASSQDRVRVHQPQHF. CDR3 DNA: TGTGCCAGCAGCCAAGATCGAGTCAGGGTCCATCAGCCCCAGCATTTT.

J is TRBJ2-3 and V is TRBV5-1; 12 bases are shared with TRBD2. The germline gives CDR1 SGHRS, CDR2 YFSETQ. This CDR3 comprises 16 residues. The junction had 4 bases not matched to a gene; V was cut back by 2 bases and J by 3 bases. CDR3: CASSLNGLAGTDTQYF. The CDR3, as DNA: TGCGCCAGCAGCTTAAATGGACTAGCGGGGACAGATACGCAGTATTTT.

The chain combines TRBV5-1 with TRBJ1-2; D is undetermined. This CDR3 has 13 amino acids. The V gene's germline CDR1 is SGHRS and CDR2 YFSETQ. V was clipped by 4 bases and J by 5 bases, with 12 bases between them. CDR3 in DNA: TGCGCCAGCAGCATGGACCGTATTTATGGCTACACCTTC. Protein: CASSMDRIYGYTF.

V usage is TRBV6-1 and J usage is TRBJ1-1; D is uncertain. This CDR3 spans 14 amino acids. Germline V gene data show CDR1 as MNHNS and CDR2 as SASEGT. Trimming took 5 bases from V and 1 from J, leaving 11 bases between them. The CDR3 sequence is CASSTIIWNTEAFF. CDR3 nucleotides: TGTGCCAGCAGTACGATTATCTGGAACACTGAAGCTTTCTTT.

V and J are TRBV2 and TRBJ1-4; D may be TRBD1 (6 bases). CDR1 is SNHLY, CDR2 FYNNEI, per germline. The CDR3 spans 12 residues. The germline V and J ends were trimmed by 1 base and 13 bases, with 10 bases remaining between them. The CDR3 sequence is CASSEVGHVLFF. The CDR3 nucleotides are TGTGCCAGCAGTGAAGTGGGACACGTACTGTTTTTT.

The rearrangement links TRBV7-9 to TRBJ2-1; 7 positions agree with TRBD1. The length of the CDR3 is 16 residues. Germline V gene data show CDR1 as SEHNR and CDR2 as FQNEAQ (reference sequence). Trimming took 5 bases from V and 0 from J; bases not matched to a gene: 7. The CDR3 DNA sequence: TGTGCCAGCAGCCCCTTACAGGGGAGCTCCTACAATGAGCAGTTCTTC. The encoded protein is CASSPLQGSSYNEQFF.